This T cell receptor (beta chain) is from a study of shared T cell receptors in the human thymus. CDR3 length: 20 residues. The V segment lost 5 bases and the J segment 7 bases; nucleotides outside the gene matches: 25. The V gene's germline CDR1 is MGHRA and CDR2 YSYEKL. Using immunoSEQ multiplex PCR, the repertoire was profiled, and TCRdb retains in-frame clones only, with some absent. The sample lists some 700,000 clones, 75% to 90% seen once, with 0.008% to 0.011% in the top ten. Another study also made use of these data, one on human thymus T cells. That work states: Donor material was obtained from healthy Finnish infants undergoing corrective surgery for congenital heart defects. Corrective cardiac operations yielded the resected thymus tissue.

This chain links TRBV4-1 with TRBJ2-1; TRBD1 agrees at 8 bases. Sequenced material: thymocytes. The sequence derives from a girl under three years old with a congenital heart defect. As DNA, the CDR3 is TGCGCCAGCAGCAGTCTGGGGGACAGGCCAATGGGGGGACATAAAAATGAGCAGTTCTTC. It encodes CASSSLGDRPMGGHKNEQFF.